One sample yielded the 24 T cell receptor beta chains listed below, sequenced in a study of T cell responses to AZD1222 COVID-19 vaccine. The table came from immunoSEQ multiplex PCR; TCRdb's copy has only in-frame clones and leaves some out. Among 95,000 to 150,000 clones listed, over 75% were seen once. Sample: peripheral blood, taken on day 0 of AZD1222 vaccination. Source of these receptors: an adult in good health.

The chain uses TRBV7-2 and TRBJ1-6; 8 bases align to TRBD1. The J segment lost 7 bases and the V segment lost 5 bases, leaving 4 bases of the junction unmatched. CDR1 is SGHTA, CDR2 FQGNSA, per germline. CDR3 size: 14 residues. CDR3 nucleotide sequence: TGTGCCAGCAGCCCAACAGGGGGGAATTCACCCCTCCACTTT. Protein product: CASSPTGGNSPLHF.

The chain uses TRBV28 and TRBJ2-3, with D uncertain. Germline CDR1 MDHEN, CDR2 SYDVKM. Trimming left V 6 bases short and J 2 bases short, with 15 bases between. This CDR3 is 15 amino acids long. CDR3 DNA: TGTGCCAGCAGGGCATATTGGGGTGACACAGATACGCAGTATTTT. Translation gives CASRAYWGDTDTQYF.

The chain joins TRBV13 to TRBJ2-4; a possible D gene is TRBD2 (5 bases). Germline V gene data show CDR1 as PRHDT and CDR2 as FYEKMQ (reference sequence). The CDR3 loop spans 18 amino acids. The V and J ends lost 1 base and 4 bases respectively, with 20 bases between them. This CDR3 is CASSLEVGGLLRKNIQYF. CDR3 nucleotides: TGTGCCAGCAGCTTAGAAGTGGGCGGGCTTTTAAGAAAAAACATTCAGTACTTC.

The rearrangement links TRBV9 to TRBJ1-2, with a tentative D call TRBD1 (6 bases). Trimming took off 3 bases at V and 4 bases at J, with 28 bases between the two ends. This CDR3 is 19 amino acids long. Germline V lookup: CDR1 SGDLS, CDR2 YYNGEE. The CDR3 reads CASSAWGPGPLPLGYGYTF. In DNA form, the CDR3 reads TGTGCCAGCAGCGCCTGGGGGCCAGGGCCATTACCCCTGGGCTATGGCTACACCTTC.

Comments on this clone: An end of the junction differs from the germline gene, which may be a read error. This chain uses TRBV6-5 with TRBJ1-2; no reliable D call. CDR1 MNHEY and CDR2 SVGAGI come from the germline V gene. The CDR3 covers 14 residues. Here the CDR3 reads CASTRRANNHGYTF. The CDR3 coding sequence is TGTGCCAGCACCCGAAGAGCCAATAACCATGGCTACACCTTC.

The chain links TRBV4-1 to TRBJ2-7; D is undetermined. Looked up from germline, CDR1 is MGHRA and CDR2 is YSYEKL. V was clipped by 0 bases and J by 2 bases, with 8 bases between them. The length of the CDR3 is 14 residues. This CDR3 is CASSQDLLAYEQYF. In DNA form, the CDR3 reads TGCGCCAGCAGCCAAGATCTATTGGCCTACGAGCAGTACTTC.

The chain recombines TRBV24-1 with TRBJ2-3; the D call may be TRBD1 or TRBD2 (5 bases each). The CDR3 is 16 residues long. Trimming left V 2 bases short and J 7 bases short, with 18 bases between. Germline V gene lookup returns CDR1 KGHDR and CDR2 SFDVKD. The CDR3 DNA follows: TGTGCCACCAGTGATTCGTCAAGGGGAGTAGCACATACGCAGTATTTT. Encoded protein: CATSDSSRGVAHTQYF.

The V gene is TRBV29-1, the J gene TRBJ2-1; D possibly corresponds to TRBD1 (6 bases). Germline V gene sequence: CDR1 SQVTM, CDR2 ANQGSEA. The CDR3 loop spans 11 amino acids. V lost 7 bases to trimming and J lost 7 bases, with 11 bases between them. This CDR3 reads CSGLQGNEQFF. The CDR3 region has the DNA TGCAGCGGTCTTCAGGGGAATGAGCAGTTCTTC.

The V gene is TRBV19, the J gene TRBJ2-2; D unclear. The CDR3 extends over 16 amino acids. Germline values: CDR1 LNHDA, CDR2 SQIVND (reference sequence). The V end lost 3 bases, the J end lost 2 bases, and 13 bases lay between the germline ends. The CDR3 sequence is CASSIRRSTNTGELFF. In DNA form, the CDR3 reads TGTGCCAGTAGTATCCGGCGGTCTACCAACACCGGGGAGCTGTTTTTT.

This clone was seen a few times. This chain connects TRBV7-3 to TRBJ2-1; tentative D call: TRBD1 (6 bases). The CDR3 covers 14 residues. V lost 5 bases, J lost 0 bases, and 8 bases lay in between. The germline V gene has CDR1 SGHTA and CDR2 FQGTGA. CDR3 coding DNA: TGTGCCAGCAGCCAACAGGGCTCCTACAATGAGCAGTTCTTC. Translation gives CASSQQGSYNEQFF. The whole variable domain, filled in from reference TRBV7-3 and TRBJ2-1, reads GAGVSQTPSNKVTEKGKYVELRCDPISGHTALYWYRQSLGQGPEFLIYFQGTGAADDSGLPNDRFFAVRPEGSVSTLKIQRTERGDSAVYLCASSQQGSYNEQFFGPGTRLTVL.

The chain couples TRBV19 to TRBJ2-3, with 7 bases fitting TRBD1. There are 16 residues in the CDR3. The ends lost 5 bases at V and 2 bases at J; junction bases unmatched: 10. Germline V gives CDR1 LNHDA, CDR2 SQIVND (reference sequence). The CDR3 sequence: CASSPGQGVFTDTQYF. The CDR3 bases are TGTGCCAGTAGTCCCGGTCAGGGGGTTTTCACAGATACGCAGTATTTT.

CDR3 bases: TGTGCCAGCAGCGCCCGGACTAGCGGGATAACCTACGAGCAGTACTTC. This gives the protein CASSARTSGITYEQYF. V usage is TRBV2 and J usage is TRBJ2-7; 12 positions agree with TRBD2. Germline loops: CDR1 SNHLY, CDR2 FYNNEI. The CDR3 runs to 16 residues. Unmatched junction bases numbered 8, after V lost 6 bases and J lost 2 bases.

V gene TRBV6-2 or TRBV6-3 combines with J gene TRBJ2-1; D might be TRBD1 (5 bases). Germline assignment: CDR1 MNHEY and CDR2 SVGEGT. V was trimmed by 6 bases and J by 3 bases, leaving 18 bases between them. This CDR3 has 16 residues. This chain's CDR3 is CASSPRTPLGYNEQFF. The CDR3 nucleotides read TGTGCCAGCAGCCCCAGGACACCTTTAGGCTACAATGAGCAGTTCTTC.

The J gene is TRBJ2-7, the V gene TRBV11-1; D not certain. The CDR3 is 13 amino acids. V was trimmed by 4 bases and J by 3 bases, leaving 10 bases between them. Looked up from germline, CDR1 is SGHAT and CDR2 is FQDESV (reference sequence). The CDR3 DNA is TGTGCCAGCAGCTACGGACCCGACTACGAGCAGTACTTC. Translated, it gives CASSYGPDYEQYF.

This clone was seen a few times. CDR3 protein: CASSLGQGAKGYTF. CDR3 coding DNA: TGTGCCAGCAGCTTAGGTCAGGGGGCGAAAGGCTACACCTTC. The chain carries TRBV5-6 and TRBJ1-2; TRBD1 matches at 8 bases. Germline assignment: CDR1 SGHDT and CDR2 YYEEEE. V lost 2 bases, J lost 8 bases, and 8 bases stayed unmatched. This CDR3 has 14 amino acids.

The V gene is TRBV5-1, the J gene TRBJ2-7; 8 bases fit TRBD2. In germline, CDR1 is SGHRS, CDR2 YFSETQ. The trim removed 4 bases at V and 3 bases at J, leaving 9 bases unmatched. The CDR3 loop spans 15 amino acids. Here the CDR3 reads CASSQAGDISYEQYF. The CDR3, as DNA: TGCGCCAGCAGCCAAGCGGGAGATATAAGCTACGAGCAGTACTTC.

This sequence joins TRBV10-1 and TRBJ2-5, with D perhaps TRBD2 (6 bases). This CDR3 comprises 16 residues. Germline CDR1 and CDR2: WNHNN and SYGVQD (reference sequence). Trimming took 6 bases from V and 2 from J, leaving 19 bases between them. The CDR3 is CASRRRTIPFQETQYF. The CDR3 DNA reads TGCGCCAGCAGAAGGAGGACTATCCCTTTTCAAGAGACCCAGTACTTC.

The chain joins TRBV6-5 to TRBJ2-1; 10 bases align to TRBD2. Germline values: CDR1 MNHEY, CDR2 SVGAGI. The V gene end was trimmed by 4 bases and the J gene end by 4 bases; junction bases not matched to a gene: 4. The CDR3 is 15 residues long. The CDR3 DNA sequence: TGTGCCAGCAGTTTGAGCGGGGGGGGTTACAATGAGCAGTTCTTC. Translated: CASSLSGGGYNEQFF.

The CDR3 region has the DNA TGTGCCAGCAGCCTTAATGTACAGGGGCAAAAACTGTTTTTT. Its protein product is CASSLNVQGQKLFF. This chain uses TRBV14 with TRBJ1-4, with TRBD1 matching 7 bases. Germline V gives CDR1 SGHDN, CDR2 FVKESK. After removal of 4 bases from V and 9 bases from J, the junction contained 8 bases not matched to a gene. This CDR3 region has 14 residues.

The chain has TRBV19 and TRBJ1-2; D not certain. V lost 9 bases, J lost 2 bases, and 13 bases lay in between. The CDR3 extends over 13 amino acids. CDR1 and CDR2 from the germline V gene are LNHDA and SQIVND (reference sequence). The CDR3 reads CASQAGFNYGYTF. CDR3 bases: TGTGCCAGCCAAGCAGGATTCAACTATGGCTACACCTTC.

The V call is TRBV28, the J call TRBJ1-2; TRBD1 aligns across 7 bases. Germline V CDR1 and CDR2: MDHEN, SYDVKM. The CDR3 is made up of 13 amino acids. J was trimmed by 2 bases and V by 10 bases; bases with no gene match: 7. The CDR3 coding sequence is TGTGCCACTAACAGAGGGGGCAACTATGGCTACACCTTC. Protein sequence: CATNRGGNYGYTF.

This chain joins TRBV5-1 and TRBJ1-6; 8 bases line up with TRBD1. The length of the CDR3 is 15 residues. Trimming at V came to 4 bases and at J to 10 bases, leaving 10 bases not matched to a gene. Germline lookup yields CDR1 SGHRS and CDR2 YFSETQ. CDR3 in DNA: TGCGCCAGCAGCCGGATCGGGACAGGAATATCACCCCTCCACTTT. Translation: CASSRIGTGISPLHF.

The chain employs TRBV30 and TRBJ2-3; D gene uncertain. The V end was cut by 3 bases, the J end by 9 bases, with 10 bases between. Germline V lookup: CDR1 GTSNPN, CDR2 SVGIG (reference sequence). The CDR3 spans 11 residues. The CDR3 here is CAWSLGGTQYF. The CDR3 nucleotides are TGTGCCTGGAGCTTAGGTGGGACGCAGTATTTT.

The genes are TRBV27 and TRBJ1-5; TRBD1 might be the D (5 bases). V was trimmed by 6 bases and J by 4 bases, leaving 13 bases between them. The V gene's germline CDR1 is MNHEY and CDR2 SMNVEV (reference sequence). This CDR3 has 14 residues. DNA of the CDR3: TGTGCCAGCAGCCTGGGACTCACTAATCAGCCCCAGCATTTT. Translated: CASSLGLTNQPQHF.